A selection of T cell receptor beta chains follows, all from one sample in a study of metastatic and nonmetastatic thyroid tumors. TCRdb reanalyzed the PCR reads via MiXCR. This sample carries about 23,000 clones, roughly 24% of them seen once, and the ten largest clones take about 16%. The sequencing input was blood. All receptors come from a male donor with papillary thyroid cancer or a benign thyroid nodule (not recorded which). Some clones in this sample may be carry-over from other donors' samples. The conserved cysteine and the conserved F or W are not part of the CDR3 here.

TRBJ2-3 TRBV3-1 ASGPSPSTDTHY
TRBJ2-3 TRBV10-3 ATQGSFGPDTQY
TRBJ2-2 TRBV6-1 SSSVSGLAGDGWELF
TRBJ1-1 TRBV20-1 SANRAMNTEAF
TRBJ2-1 TRBV30 ALTGGSYDEQF
TRBJ2-5 TRBV7-2 ASSRFGETQY
TRBJ2-7 TRBV4-1 ASSQDRRLFYEQY
TRBJ1-6 TRBV6-1 ASSLGGAGSYNSPLH
TRBJ2-3 TRBV9 ASSPILGGTHTQY
TRBJ2-7 TRBV5-1 ASSPWTGSGEQY
TRBJ2-5 TRBV15 ATSRDAGTISGTQY
TRBJ1-2 TRBV6-2/TRBV6-3 ASISGYT
TRBJ2-1 TRBV12-3/TRBV12-4 ASSFGESSYNEQF
TRBJ2-7 TRBV24-1 ATSARESYEQY
TRBJ2-2 TRBV6-1 ASSVTGSNTGELF
TRBJ2-3 TRBV12-3/TRBV12-4 ASSLDPPGTQY
TRBJ2-7 TRBV20-1 SASEDRGYEQY
TRBJ2-1 TRBV6-2/TRBV6-3 ASSYETSAYNEQF
TRBJ2-1 TRBV24-1 ATSDYVVEF
TRBJ2-5 TRBV27 ASSSRLGLAGGRETQY
TRBJ2-1 TRBV20-1 SASPEILIYEQF
TRBJ2-1 TRBV5-1 ASSYGTLEAEQF
TRBJ2-2 TRBV29-1 SVQGSVVTGELF
TRBJ1-1 TRBV6-5 ASSYYRDGGLTF
TRBJ2-7 TRBV28 ATQFSMTYEQD
TRBJ2-7 TRBV6-5 ASSYSIQGNEQY
TRBJ2-5 TRBV6-1 ASNRDRGQGSGETQY
TRBJ1-3 TRBV18 ASSPPRSGASGNTIY
TRBJ2-1 TRBV19 ASSTGTGIYNEQF
TRBJ1-2 TRBV12-3/TRBV12-4 ASSLQLTAGYT
TRBJ2-7 TRBV7-6 ASSVPSAYEQY
TRBJ2-1 TRBV12-3/TRBV12-4 ASSADRADTYNEQF
TRBJ2-7 TRBV10-3 AIRDRGFEQY
TRBJ2-1 TRBV19 ASSIRRDNEQF
TRBJ1-1 TRBV19 ASAFLRDSGEAF
TRBJ2-3 TRBV28 ASSQGSDTKY
TRBJ2-1 TRBV5-4 ASSRAGGYNEQF
TRBJ1-1 TRBV7-9 ASSRQPEAF
TRBJ2-7 TRBV6-1 ASSQRGPTYEQY
TRBJ2-7 TRBV28 ASSERQGNDEQY
TRBJ1-1 TRBV6-1 ASSPTWGGRTEAF
TRBJ2-7 TRBV2 ASTPDRVEQY
TRBJ2-1 TRBV4-1 ASSQVVGQWLGQQF
TRBJ2-7 TRBV6-6 ASSYPGRGTGGRYEQY
TRBJ2-3 TRBV6-2/TRBV6-3 ASSLGQDSTDTQY
TRBJ1-2 TRBV28 ASSLDVRPWGYT
TRBJ2-2 TRBV9 DSSVMGRASGELF
TRBJ2-7 TRBV28 ASSPEREGPFRQY
TRBJ1-1 TRBV6-2/TRBV6-3 ASSYATANTEAF
TRBJ1-1 TRBV6-1 ASILGRNTEAF
TRBJ2-2 TRBV6-2/TRBV6-3 ASSYGGTDTGELF